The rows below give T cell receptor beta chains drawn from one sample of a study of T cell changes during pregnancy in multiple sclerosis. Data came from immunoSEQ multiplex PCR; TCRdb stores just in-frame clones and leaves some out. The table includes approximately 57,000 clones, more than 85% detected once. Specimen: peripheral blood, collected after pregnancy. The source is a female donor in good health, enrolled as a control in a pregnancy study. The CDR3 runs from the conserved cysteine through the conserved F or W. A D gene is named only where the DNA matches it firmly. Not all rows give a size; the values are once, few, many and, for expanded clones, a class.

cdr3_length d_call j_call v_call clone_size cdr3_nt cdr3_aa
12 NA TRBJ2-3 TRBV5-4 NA TGTGCCAGCAGCTTGGAGAGAGATACGCAGTATTTT CASSLERDTQYF
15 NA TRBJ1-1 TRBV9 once TGTGCCAGCAGCGTAAGAGGGGCAGGGGACACTGAAGCTTTCTTT CASSVRGAGDTEAFF
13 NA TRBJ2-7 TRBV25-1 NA TGTGCCAGCAGTGAATCCCCTCCCTACGAGCAGTACTTC CASSESPPYEQYF
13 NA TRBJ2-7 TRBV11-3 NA TGTGCCAGCAGCGCAGGGACAAACTACGAGCAGTACTTC CASSAGTNYEQYF
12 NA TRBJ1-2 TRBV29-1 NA TGCAGCGTTCCCAGGGGCTTCTATGGCTACACCTTC CSVPRGFYGYTF
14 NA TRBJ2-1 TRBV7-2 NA TGTGCCAGCAGCTTAATTCTGGAGTACAATGAGCAGTTCTTC CASSLILEYNEQFF
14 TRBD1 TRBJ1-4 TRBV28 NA TGTGCCAGCTATACACAGGGGCTAACGGAAAAACTGTTTTTT CASYTQGLTEKLFF
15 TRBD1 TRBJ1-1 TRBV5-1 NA TGCGCCAGCAGCGCCCTAAGGGGGCATAGCGCTGAAGCTTTCTTT CASSALRGHSAEAFF
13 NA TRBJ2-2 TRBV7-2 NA TGTGCCAGCAGCTTTTACTTGGCCGGGGAGCTGTTTTTT CASSFYLAGELFF
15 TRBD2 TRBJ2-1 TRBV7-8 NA TGTGCCAGCAGCGAACTAGCGGGAGGGGGGGTTGAGCAGTTCTTC CASSELAGGGVEQFF
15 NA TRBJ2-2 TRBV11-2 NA TGTGCCAGCAGCTCCGGGGAGGTTGCAACCGGGGAGCTGTTTTTT CASSSGEVATGELFF
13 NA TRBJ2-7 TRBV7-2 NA TGTGCCAGCAGCTTTGACAGCACCTACGAGCAGTACTTC CASSFDSTYEQYF
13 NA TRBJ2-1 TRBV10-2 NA TGCGCCAGCGCCGGGGAGCCCTACAATGAGCAGTTCTTC CASAGEPYNEQFF
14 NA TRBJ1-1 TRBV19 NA TGTGCCAGTAGTAGGTCGGGGTCCAGCACTGAAGCTTTCTTT CASSRSGSSTEAFF
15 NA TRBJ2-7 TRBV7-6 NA TGTGCCAGCAGCTTAGAAAAGACTATGTTCTACGAGCAGTACTTC CASSLEKTMFYEQYF
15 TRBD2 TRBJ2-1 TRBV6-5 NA TGTGCCAGCAGTGACTCTAGCGGGGGGGCCAATGAGCAGTTCTTC CASSDSSGGANEQFF
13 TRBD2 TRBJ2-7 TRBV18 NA TGTGCCACCAATAGCGGGGGGCCCCACGAGCAGTACTTC CATNSGGPHEQYF
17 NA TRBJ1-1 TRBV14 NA TGTGCCAGCAGCCAAAACGGGTTCAGGGCGTTGATCACTGAAGCTTTCTTT CASSQNGFRALITEAFF
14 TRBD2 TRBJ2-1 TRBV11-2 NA TGTGCCAGCACCCCATGGACTAGCGTCAATGAGCAGTTCTTC CASTPWTSVNEQFF
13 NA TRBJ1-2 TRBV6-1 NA TGTGCCAGCTGGGGGTCAGGGGAGTTTGGCTACACCTTC CASWGSGEFGYTF
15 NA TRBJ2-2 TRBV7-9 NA TGTGCCAGCAGCTTAGACGGGAGCAACACCGGGGAGCTGTTTTTT CASSLDGSNTGELFF
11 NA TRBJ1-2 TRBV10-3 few TGTGCCATACAGGGAGTTGATGGCTACACCTTC CAIQGVDGYTF
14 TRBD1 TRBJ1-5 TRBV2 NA TGTGCCAGCATTCTAGACAGGGCCGATCAGCCCCAGCATTTT CASILDRADQPQHF
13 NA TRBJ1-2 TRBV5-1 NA TGCGCCAGCAGCTTGGGTGACAGCTATGGCTACACCTTC CASSLGDSYGYTF
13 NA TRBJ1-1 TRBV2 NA TGTGCCAGCAGTGAAGGGGGGGGCACTGAAGCTTTCTTT CASSEGGGTEAFF
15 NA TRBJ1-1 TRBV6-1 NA TGTGCCAGCAGCCCCTACCAAGAGGGAAGCACTGAAGCTTTCTTT CASSPYQEGSTEAFF
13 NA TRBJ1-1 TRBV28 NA TGTGCCAGCAGGCCCGGGAAGAACACTGAAGCTTTCTTT CASRPGKNTEAFF
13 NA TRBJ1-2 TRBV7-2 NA TGTGCCAGCAGCTTAGGGCGGGACTATGGCTACACCTTC CASSLGRDYGYTF
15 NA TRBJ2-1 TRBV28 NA TGTGCCATTTCAGGGGTTAAAACAGGGTACAATGAGCAGTTCTTC CAISGVKTGYNEQFF
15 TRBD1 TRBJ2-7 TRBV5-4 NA TGTGCCTTCTCACCCGGAGGGACAGGGCAATACGAGCAGTACTTC CAFSPGGTGQYEQYF
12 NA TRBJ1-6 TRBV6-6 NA TGTGCCATATACAGCCTGGGTTCACCCCTCCACTTT CAIYSLGSPLHF
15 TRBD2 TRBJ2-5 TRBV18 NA TGTGCCAGCTCACCACCTGTACTAGCGGGAGAGACCCAGTACTTC CASSPPVLAGETQYF
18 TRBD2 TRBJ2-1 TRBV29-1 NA TGCAGCTCACACCGGACTAGCGGGAGGGCCCAAGTTGGCAGTGAGCAGTTCTTC CSSHRTSGRAQVGSEQFF
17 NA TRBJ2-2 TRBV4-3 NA TGCGCCAGCAGCCAAGATGCGGTAGGATCGAACACCGGGGAGCTGTTTTTT CASSQDAVGSNTGELFF
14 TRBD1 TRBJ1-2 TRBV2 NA TGTGCCAGCAGTGAGTGGGTAGGGACAGACCTCTACACCTTC CASSEWVGTDLYTF
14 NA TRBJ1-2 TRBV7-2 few TGTGCCAGCAGCTTTACGGGCCGCGGGTATGGCTACACCTTC CASSFTGRGYGYTF
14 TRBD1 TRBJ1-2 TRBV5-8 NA TGTGCCAGCAGCTTGTGGGACAGGGTGGCTGGCTACACCTTC CASSLWDRVAGYTF
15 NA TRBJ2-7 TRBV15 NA TGTGCCACCAGCAGAGATCTCTACGGGACCTACGAGCAGTACTTC CATSRDLYGTYEQYF
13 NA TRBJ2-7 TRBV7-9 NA TGTGCCAGCAGCGTCGGACGGGGCTACGAGCAGTACTTC CASSVGRGYEQYF
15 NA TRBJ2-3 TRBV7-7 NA TGTGCCAGCAGCTTACGGCCAGCGGGCCTAGATACGCAGTATTTT CASSLRPAGLDTQYF
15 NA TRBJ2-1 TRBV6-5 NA TGTGCCAGCAGTTACAGGCGGAGCTCCTACAATGAGCAGTTCTTC CASSYRRSSYNEQFF
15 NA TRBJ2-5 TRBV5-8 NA TGTGCCAGCACCCCCATAACGACAGTTCAAGAGACCCAGTACTTC CASTPITTVQETQYF
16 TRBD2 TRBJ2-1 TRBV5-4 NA TGTGCCAGCAGCCCCAGCGGGGGGGCGAGCTACAATGAGCAGTTCTTC CASSPSGGASYNEQFF
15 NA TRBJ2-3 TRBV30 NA TGTGCCTGGAGACACGACAACCGACAGAGAGATACGCAGTATTTT CAWRHDNRQRDTQYF
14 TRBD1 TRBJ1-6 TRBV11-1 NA TGTGCCAGCAGCACCAGGGGGAATAATTCACCCCTCCACTTT CASSTRGNNSPLHF
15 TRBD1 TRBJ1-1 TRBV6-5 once TGTGCCAGCAGCGTGACAGGGTCTATGAACACTGAAGCTTTCTTT CASSVTGSMNTEAFF
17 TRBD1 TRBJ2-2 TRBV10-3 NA TGTGCCATCAGTGATAGGGGACAGAAACCGAACACCGGGGAGCTGTTTTTT CAISDRGQKPNTGELFF
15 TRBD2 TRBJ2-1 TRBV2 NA TGTGCCAGCACCGGAACTAGCGGGAGCTACAATGAGCAGTTCTTC CASTGTSGSYNEQFF
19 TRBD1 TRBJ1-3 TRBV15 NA TGTGCCACCAGCAGAGATGTCCCCGGGACAGCCTACTCTGGAAACACCATATATTTT CATSRDVPGTAYSGNTIYF
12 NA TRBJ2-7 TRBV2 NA TGTGCCAGCAACACACAGTCCTACGAGCAGTACTTC CASNTQSYEQYF
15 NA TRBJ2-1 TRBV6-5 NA TGTGCCAGCAGTTACTCCCGCGGGATTACGGATGAGCAGTTCTTC CASSYSRGITDEQFF
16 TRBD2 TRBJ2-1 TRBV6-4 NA TGTGCCAGCAGTGAAGTGACTAGCGGGGGGGCACATGAGCAGTTCTTC CASSEVTSGGAHEQFF
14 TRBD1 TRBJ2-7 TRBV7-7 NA TGTGCTAGCAGCTTGGGGACAGGGTTCTACGAGCAGTACTTC CASSLGTGFYEQYF
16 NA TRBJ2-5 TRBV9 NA TGTGCCAGCAGCATGCCGTTAGAGGGAAATCAAGAGACCCAGTACTTC CASSMPLEGNQETQYF
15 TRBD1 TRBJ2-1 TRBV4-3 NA TGCGCCAGCAGCCACGAGCCGGGACAGGTCGAGGAGCAGTTCTTC CASSHEPGQVEEQFF
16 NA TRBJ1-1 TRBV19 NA TGTGCCAGTAGTAACGGTCGGAGGCCCATGAACACTGAAGCTTTCTTT CASSNGRRPMNTEAFF
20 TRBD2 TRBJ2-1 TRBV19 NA TGTGCCAGTACCTTAGGGAGAGGGCTAGCGGGAGGGTCGGTTTACAATGAGCAGTTCTTC CASTLGRGLAGGSVYNEQFF
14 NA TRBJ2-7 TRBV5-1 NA TGCGCCAGCAGCTTGACAGGGTTTTCCTACGAGCAGTACTTC CASSLTGFSYEQYF
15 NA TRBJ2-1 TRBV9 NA TGTGCCAGCAGCGTAGAACTAGCAGAATACAATGAGCAGTTCTTC CASSVELAEYNEQFF
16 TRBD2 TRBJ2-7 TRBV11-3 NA TGTGCCAGCAGCTCTCTAGCGGGAGGGCCCTTTGGCGAGCAGTACTTC CASSSLAGGPFGEQYF